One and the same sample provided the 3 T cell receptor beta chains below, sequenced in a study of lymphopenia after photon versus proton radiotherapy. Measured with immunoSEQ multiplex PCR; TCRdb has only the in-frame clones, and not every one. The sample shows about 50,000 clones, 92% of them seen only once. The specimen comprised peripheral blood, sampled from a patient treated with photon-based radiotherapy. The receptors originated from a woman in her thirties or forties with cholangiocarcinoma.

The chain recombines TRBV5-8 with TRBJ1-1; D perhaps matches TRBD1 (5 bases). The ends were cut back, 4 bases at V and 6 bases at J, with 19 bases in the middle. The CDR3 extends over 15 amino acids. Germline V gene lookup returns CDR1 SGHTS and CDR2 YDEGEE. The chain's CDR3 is CASSGRSVRGPEAFF. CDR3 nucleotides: TGTGCCAGCAGCGGGAGATCCGTAAGGGGCCCTGAAGCTTTCTTT.

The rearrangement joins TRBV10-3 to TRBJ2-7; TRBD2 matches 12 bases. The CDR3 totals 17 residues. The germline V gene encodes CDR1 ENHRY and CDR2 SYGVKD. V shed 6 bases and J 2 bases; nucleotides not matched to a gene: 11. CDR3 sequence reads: CAIRPGTSGYSAYEQYF. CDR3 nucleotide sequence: TGTGCCATCAGGCCCGGGACTAGCGGGTACTCCGCCTACGAGCAGTACTTC.

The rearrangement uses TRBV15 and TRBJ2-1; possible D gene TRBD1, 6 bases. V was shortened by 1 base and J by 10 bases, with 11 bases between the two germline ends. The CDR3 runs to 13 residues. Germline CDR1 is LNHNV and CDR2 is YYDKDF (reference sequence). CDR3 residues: CATSRGDTSEQFF. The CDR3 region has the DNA TGTGCCACCAGCAGAGGGGACACCTCAGAGCAGTTCTTC.